This is a list of T cell receptor beta chains from one sample in a study of T cell responses to AZD1222 COVID-19 vaccine. Libraries were prepared by immunoSEQ multiplex PCR; TCRdb keeps only in-frame clonotypes and omits some of them. Of under 150,000 clones listed, roughly 88% were seen once; the top ten hold 3.5% to 5%. The sample here was peripheral blood, taken on day 0 of MenACWY control vaccination. Every receptor here comes from an adult in good health. The CDR3 runs from the conserved cysteine through the conserved F or W. D genes are given only for firm matches. Size is stated for part of the rows, as once, few or many counts, or as a class when the clone is expanded.

TRBV19	TRBJ1-5	.	many	TGTGCCAGTACCTTGACCTTCGGCAATCAGCCCCAGCATTTT	CASTLTFGNQPQHF
TRBV6-2/TRBV6-3	TRBJ2-2	TRBD2	.	TGTGCCAGCAGTAAGGGGACTAGCGGGGGCCGTAACACCGGGGAGCTGTTTTTT	CASSKGTSGGRNTGELFF
TRBV3-1/TRBV3-2	TRBJ2-3	.	.	TGTGCCAGCAGCCAAGATTTAGCGACAGATACGCAGTATTTT	CASSQDLATDTQYF
TRBV5-1	TRBJ1-1	.	.	TGCGCCAGTGCGTACCTGGCCAACACTGAAGCTTTCTTT	CASAYLANTEAFF
TRBV5-4	TRBJ2-1	.	.	TGTGCCAGCAGCTTGGCAGGGGCGCTTAACAATGAGCAGTTCTTC	CASSLAGALNNEQFF
TRBV2	TRBJ1-6	TRBD1	few	TGTGCCAGCCGGGGACAGCAGACCAATTCACCCCTCCACTTT	CASRGQQTNSPLHF
TRBV9	TRBJ2-2	.	once	TGTGCCAGCAGCGCAGGGGAGAGCACCGGGGAGCTGTTTTTT	CASSAGESTGELFF
TRBV11-2	TRBJ2-5	TRBD1	.	TGTGCCAGCAGCTTCCACGACAGGGGAGAGACCCAGTACTTC	CASSFHDRGETQYF
TRBV18	TRBJ1-3	.	.	TGTGCCAGCTCACCACCGACCGGGACCAGGTCTGGAAACACCATATATTTT	CASSPPTGTRSGNTIYF
TRBV29-1	TRBJ2-2	.	.	TGCAGTGTAAGAACAGGGCCCTCGAACACCGGGGAGCTGTTTTTT	CSVRTGPSNTGELFF
TRBV9	TRBJ1-1	.	.	TGTGCCAGCAGCTCCTCAACGGGAGAAGCTTTCTTT	CASSSSTGEAFF
TRBV28	TRBJ2-2	.	.	TGTGCCAGCAGTTTCTATCCCGAGCGGAAGAACACCGGGGAGCTGTTTTTT	CASSFYPERKNTGELFF
TRBV6-2/TRBV6-3	TRBJ1-1	TRBD1	once	TGTGCCAGCAGTCCAGGGGGCGCGAGGACTGAAGCTTTCTTT	CASSPGGARTEAFF
TRBV19	TRBJ1-5	TRBD1	.	TGTGCCAGTAGGGCAGACAGGGGTCGCAATCAGCCCCAGCATTTT	CASRADRGRNQPQHF
TRBV9	TRBJ1-3	TRBD1	.	TGTGCCAGCAGCCTTTCACAGGGGGCCGGAAACACCATATATTTT	CASSLSQGAGNTIYF
TRBV9	TRBJ1-1	.	.	TGTGCCAGCAGCGTAGGTTGGGATTTGAACACTGAAGCTTTCTTT	CASSVGWDLNTEAFF
TRBV19	TRBJ1-2	TRBD1	.	TGTGCCAGTATAGGAAGGTTGGGACAGAGTTATGGCTACACCTTC	CASIGRLGQSYGYTF
TRBV20-1	TRBJ2-7	.	few	TGCAGTGCTAGAGACAGCTACGAGCAGTACTTC	CSARDSYEQYF
TRBV27	TRBJ1-1	TRBD1	once	TGTGCCAGCAGTTTCCTCGACAGGGCGGACACTGAAGCTTTCTTT	CASSFLDRADTEAFF